This TCR beta chain originates from a study of blood T cell repertoires in COVID-19. Authors' analysis steps: Amplification of reference gene primers was used by the study to estimate nucleated cell counts. The assay was immunoSEQ multiplex PCR, and TCRdb's table has in-frame clones only and misses some. V, J and clone size derive from that table, while D and trimming were established from the DNA sequence. The sample lists 180,000 or so clones; about 86% were seen once. Trimming took 1 base from V and 7 from J, leaving 8 bases between them. CDR1 SGHTA and CDR2 FQGTGA come from the germline V gene. CDR3 size: 13 residues.

J is TRBJ2-1 and V is TRBV7-3, with D perhaps matching TRBD2 (5 bases). The sequenced sample was peripheral blood. The sequence derives from a human donor with acute or convalescent COVID-19. The donor label of this sample is uncertain. The DNA of the CDR3 is TGTGCCAGCAGCTTAAGGTCGGGAAATGAGCAGTTCTTC. This codes for CASSLRSGNEQFF.